The sequence of this TCR beta chain was determined in a study of T cell responses to AZD1222 COVID-19 vaccine. Overall study findings and caveats: Within unmutated variant regions lay the reported targets of nearly half of spike-specific TCRs. Clonal diversity may have been underestimated, and the donors were mostly white British, with more females than males.

Data came from immunoSEQ multiplex PCR; TCRdb stores just in-frame clones and leaves some out. The sample includes 130,000 to 150,000 clones, around nine tenths seen only once; the top ten take approximately 1.5%. With V trimmed by 1 base and J by 10 bases, 7 bases remained unmatched. Germline V lookup: CDR1 SGHVS, CDR2 FQNEAQ. The CDR3 has 13 residues. A note on this clone: The antigen is unknown.

This TCR was sampled from an adult in good health. The starting material was peripheral blood, obtained on day 0 of AZD1222 vaccination. V gene TRBV7-8 combines with J gene TRBJ2-7; 7 bases are shared with TRBD2. Written as DNA, the CDR3 is TGTGCCAGCAGCTTAGATCCGAGCGGGGCTCAGTACTTC. Amino acid sequence: CASSLDPSGAQYF. Full variable domain (missing parts from reference TRBV7-8 and TRBJ2-7): GAGVSQSPRYKVAKRGQDVALRCDPISGHVSLFWYQQALGQGPEFLTYFQNEAQLDKSGLPSDRFFAERPEGSVSTLKIQRTQQEDSAVYLCASSLDPSGAQYFGPGTRLTVT.